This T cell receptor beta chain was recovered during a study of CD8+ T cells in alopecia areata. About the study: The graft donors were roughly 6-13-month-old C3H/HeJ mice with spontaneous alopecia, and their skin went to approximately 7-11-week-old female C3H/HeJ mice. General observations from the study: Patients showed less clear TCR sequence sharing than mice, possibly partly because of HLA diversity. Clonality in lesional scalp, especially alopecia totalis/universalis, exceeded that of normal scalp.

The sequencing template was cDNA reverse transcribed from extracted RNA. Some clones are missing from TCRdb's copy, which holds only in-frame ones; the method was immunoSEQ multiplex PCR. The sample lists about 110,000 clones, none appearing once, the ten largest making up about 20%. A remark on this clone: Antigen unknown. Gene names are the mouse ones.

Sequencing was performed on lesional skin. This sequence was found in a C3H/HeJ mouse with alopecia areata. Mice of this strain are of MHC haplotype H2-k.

The part of the CDR3 DNA that was read is TGTGCCAGCAGTTTTACAGGGCCA. Protein sequence: CASSFTGP. The CDR3, in full, reads CASSFTGPEVFF. V is TRBV13-1 and J is TRBJ1-1; tentative D call: TRBD1 (6 bases). The read comes to an end 4 residues before the CDR3 does, leaving the germline J gene to fill in the end. Germline CDR1 is NSHNY and CDR2 is SYGAGN. The length of the CDR3 is 12 residues.